Listed here are 18 T cell receptor beta chains from one sample, sequenced in a study of blood T cell repertoires in COVID-19. TCRdb's table, derived via immunoSEQ multiplex PCR, lists solely in-frame clones and lacks some. This repertoire shows approximately 180,000 clones, more than 75% found once; its top ten account for approximately 5.6%. The specimen sequenced was peripheral blood. Receptor source: a man aged 40-49 years with active or convalescent COVID-19.

The V and J genes are TRBV5-1 and TRBJ1-5; TRBD1 matches 7 bases. Unmatched junction bases numbered 4, after V lost 5 bases and J lost 5 bases. CDR1 is SGHRS, CDR2 YFSETQ, per germline. The CDR3 totals 13 residues. The CDR3 here is CASRWDRDQPQHF. The CDR3 region has the DNA TGCGCCAGCAGATGGGACAGAGATCAGCCCCAGCATTTT. Together with reference TRBV5-1 and TRBJ1-5, the CDR3 gives the full variable domain: KAGVTQTPRYLIKTRGQQVTLSCSPISGHRSVSWYQQTPGQGLQFLFEYFSETQRNKGNFPGRFSGRQFSNSRSEMNVSTLELGDSALYLCASRWDRDQPQHFGDGTRLSIL.

The chain has TRBV6-2 or TRBV6-3 and TRBJ2-2; 7 bases line up with TRBD2. The germline V gene has CDR1 MNHEY and CDR2 SVGEGT. The length of the CDR3 is 15 residues. Losses at the gene ends were 4 bases for V and 3 bases for J; bases not matched to a gene: 5. The CDR3: CASSSKRGYTGELFF. CDR3 bases: TGTGCCAGCAGTTCGAAGCGGGGATACACCGGGGAGCTGTTTTTT.

The chain couples TRBV11-2 to TRBJ1-4; weak D call: TRBD1 (5 bases). CDR3 length equals 18 residues. Germline-derived CDR1 and CDR2 are SGHAT and FQNNGV. V was pared by 1 base and J by 0 bases, with 15 bases between. The CDR3 DNA reads TGTGCCAGCAGCTTAGTGGGCGGGGGAAGTGCAACTAATGAAAAACTGTTTTTT. The encoded protein is CASSLVGGGSATNEKLFF.

The chain employs TRBV7-2 and TRBJ2-1; 10 nucleotides match TRBD1. V shed 5 bases, J shed 15 bases, and the junction held 10 bases outside the gene matches. The CDR3 has 13 amino acids. CDR1 SGHTA and CDR2 FQGNSA come from the germline V gene. For the CDR3, the DNA is TGTGCCAGCAGCATTGGCACGGGACAGGGGCTGTTCTTC. Protein product: CASSIGTGQGLFF.

In its sample, this clone was seen once. The chain couples TRBV7-2 to TRBJ1-1; D unclear. This CDR3 region has 13 residues. CDR1 is SGHTA, CDR2 FQGNSA, per germline. V lost 3 bases and J lost 4, with 9 bases in between. The CDR3 here is CASSLISVTEAFF. CDR3 coding DNA: TGTGCCAGCAGCTTGATCTCGGTCACTGAAGCTTTCTTT.

The chain joins TRBV11-2 to TRBJ2-5, with D tentatively TRBD1 (5 bases). The CDR3 has 15 residues. CDR1 is SGHAT and CDR2 is FQNNGV in the germline V gene. Trimming removed 6 bases from V and 4 bases from J, with 18 bases in between. The CDR3 region has the DNA TGTGCCAGCAGTCCAGGCCGACAGTTACTAGAGACCCAGTACTTC. It yields the protein CASSPGRQLLETQYF.

The chain uses TRBV6-2 or TRBV6-3 and TRBJ2-1; 12 nucleotides match TRBD2. CDR3 length: 17 amino acids. V trimming: 6 bases; J trimming: 7 bases; junction bases outside the gene matches: 13. Germline loops: CDR1 MNHEY, CDR2 SVGEGT. The CDR3 protein is CASSLQNLAGGPNEQFF. In DNA, the CDR3 is TGTGCCAGCAGCCTACAAAATCTAGCGGGGGGGCCGAATGAGCAGTTCTTC.

This chain connects TRBV6-1 to TRBJ1-2; the match to TRBD1 covers 8 bases. Germline trimming cut 1 base from V and 2 bases from J; bases unmatched to any gene: 3. This CDR3 is built from 15 residues. Germline CDR1 MNHNS, CDR2 SASEGT. The DNA of the CDR3 is TGTGCCAGCAGTGAAGAGGACAGGGCCAACTATGGCTACACCTTC. This codes for CASSEEDRANYGYTF.

V is TRBV27 and J is TRBJ1-4, with D unresolved. The germline V and J ends were trimmed by 4 bases and 12 bases, with 9 bases remaining between them. This CDR3 comprises 11 residues. The V gene's germline CDR1 is MNHEY and CDR2 SMNVEV (reference sequence). The CDR3 nucleotides read TGTGCCAGCAGTTCCGAGGGAGAACTGTTTTTT. Its protein product is CASSSEGELFF.

The chain joins TRBV6-5 to TRBJ2-1; D is perhaps TRBD2 (6 bases). The germline V gene has CDR1 MNHEY and CDR2 SVGAGI. This CDR3 spans 12 amino acids. V was trimmed by 10 bases and J by 5 bases, leaving 12 bases between them. CDR3 sequence reads: CAIGLNHNEQFF. CDR3 coding DNA: TGTGCCATCGGACTAAATCACAATGAGCAGTTCTTC.

A few counts support this clone. V and J are TRBV5-1 and TRBJ2-5; no firm D call. Trimming pared 4 bases from V and 0 bases from J, leaving 13 bases between. Germline loops: CDR1 SGHRS, CDR2 YFSETQ. This CDR3 has 15 amino acids. CDR3: CASSLSPQNQETQYF. For the CDR3, the DNA is TGCGCCAGCAGCCTCTCTCCACAGAACCAAGAGACCCAGTACTTC. Together with reference TRBV5-1 and TRBJ2-5, the CDR3 gives the full variable domain: KAGVTQTPRYLIKTRGQQVTLSCSPISGHRSVSWYQQTPGQGLQFLFEYFSETQRNKGNFPGRFSGRQFSNSRSEMNVSTLELGDSALYLCASSLSPQNQETQYFGPGTRLLVL.

The rearrangement uses TRBV24-1 and TRBJ2-7; TRBD1 might be the D (5 bases). The CDR3 contains 14 residues. Germline V gives CDR1 KGHDR, CDR2 SFDVKD. V was trimmed by 2 bases and J by 0 bases, leaving 7 bases between them. CDR3 amino acids: CATSDSGNSYEQYF. CDR3 in DNA: TGTGCCACCAGTGATTCAGGGAACTCCTACGAGCAGTACTTC.

In DNA form, the CDR3 reads TGTGCCAGCAGCGTAGCTTCAGGACAGGGGGCGCTTGGGGCCAACGTCCTGACTTTC. Residues: CASSVASGQGALGANVLTF. V usage is TRBV9 and J usage is TRBJ2-6, with TRBD1 matching over 11 bases. Per germline, CDR1 SGDLS and CDR2 YYNGEE. CDR3 length equals 19 residues. V gave up 0 bases and J gave up 3 bases; unmatched junction bases: 8.

V gene TRBV6-1 combines with J gene TRBJ2-1, with 8 bases that match TRBD1. CDR3 length equals 15 residues. The V gene end was trimmed by 2 bases and the J gene end by 3 bases; junction bases not matched to a gene: 3. Per germline, CDR1 MNHNS and CDR2 SASEGT. The CDR3 bases are TGTGCCAGCAGTGAAACACAGGGGGTCTACAATGAGCAGTTCTTC. Its translation is CASSETQGVYNEQFF.

The chain is built from TRBV23-1 and TRBJ2-5; 7 bases line up with TRBD2. TRBV23-1 is treated as an ORF (open reading frame) with a function not yet certain. The CDR3 is 19 amino acids. The V and J ends lost 3 bases and 2 bases, in that order; junction bases with no gene match: 18. CDR3 nucleotides: TGCGCCAGCAGTCACCCGAGGGAGGGCCTACCTGCCTTGCAAGAGACCCAGTACTTC. Translating it yields CASSHPREGLPALQETQYF.

The V and J genes are TRBV5-1 and TRBJ1-4, with 7 positions matching TRBD1. The CDR3 has 16 amino acids. Trimming cost V 2 bases and J 2 bases; bases outside gene matches: 6. Germline loops: CDR1 SGHRS, CDR2 YFSETQ. CDR3 region: CASSFLSGQTNEKLFF. DNA of the CDR3: TGCGCCAGCAGCTTTTTATCGGGACAGACTAATGAAAAACTGTTTTTT.

This chain links TRBV18 with TRBJ1-3; TRBD1 aligns across 7 bases. With V trimmed by 3 bases and J by 6 bases, 5 bases remained unmatched. The length of the CDR3 is 14 residues. The germline CDR1 and CDR2 sequences are KGHSH and LQKENI. The CDR3 nucleotides are TGTGCCAGCTCACCCGCCGACAGGGAAAACACCATATATTTT. It specifies CASSPADRENTIYF.

The chain links TRBV12-3 or TRBV12-4 to TRBJ1-1, with TRBD1 matching 8 bases. V lost 6 bases to trimming and J lost 10 bases; unmatched junction nucleotides: 7. The CDR3 runs to 12 residues. The CDR3: CASRAGQGRAFF. In nucleotides, the CDR3 is TGTGCCAGCAGGGCCGGACAGGGCCGAGCTTTCTTT.